A single sample is the source of the 4 T cell receptor beta chains below, sequenced in a study of OX40 agonist ivuxolimab in advanced cancers. Clones were read by immunoSEQ multiplex PCR, and TCRdb kept only the in-frame ones, dropping some. This repertoire shows thousands of clones, roughly 71% found once; its top ten account for roughly half. Specimen: CD4+ or CD8+ T cells sorted from blood, collected in a trial of the OX40 agonist ivuxolimab. All receptors come from an adult with an advanced solid tumor such as melanoma, head and neck, liver or kidney cancer.

The chain couples TRBV23-1 to TRBJ2-2, with TRBD1 matching 11 bases. TRBV23-1 is noted as an ORF with a role that remains uncertain. The ends lost 8 bases at V and 0 bases at J; junction bases unmatched: 8. CDR3 length equals 17 residues. The CDR3 is CASGRDRGISNTGELFF. In DNA form, the CDR3 reads TGCGCCAGCGGCCGGGACAGGGGGATCTCGAACACCGGGGAGCTGTTTTTT.

The V and J genes are TRBV7-3 and TRBJ2-5; no definite D call. V was clipped by 2 bases and J by 5 bases, with 9 bases between them. The CDR3 is 13 amino acids. Germline V CDR1 and CDR2: SGHTA, FQGTGA. CDR3 in DNA: TGTGCCAGCAGCTTATGGCTCGGGGAGACCCAGTACTTC. As protein: CASSLWLGETQYF.

The chain uses TRBV7-2 and TRBJ1-4; 8 bases align to TRBD1. Germline V gives CDR1 SGHTA, CDR2 FQGNSA. V lost 4 bases to trimming and J lost 4 bases; unmatched junction nucleotides: 5. The CDR3 contains 15 residues. The CDR3 loop reads CASSWGTGHNEKLFF. The CDR3 DNA reads TGTGCCAGCAGCTGGGGGACAGGCCATAATGAAAAACTGTTTTTT.

CDR3 loop: CASSHGMNTEAFF. The CDR3 nucleotides read TGTGCCAGCAGTCACGGAATGAACACTGAAGCTTTCTTT. V gene TRBV27 combines with J gene TRBJ1-1, with D unclear. The CDR3 totals 13 residues. Between the trimmed V and J ends, which lost 5 bases and 0 bases, there was a span of 7 bases. CDR1 is MNHEY, CDR2 SMNVEV, per germline (reference sequence).